The 19 T cell receptor beta chains below come from one sample, sequenced in a study of blood T cell repertoires in COVID-19. Libraries were prepared by immunoSEQ multiplex PCR; TCRdb keeps only in-frame clonotypes and omits some of them. The sample yields roughly 340,000 clones, roughly 90% seen once. The specimen sequenced was peripheral blood. These receptor sequences come from a woman aged 25 to 39 with COVID-19, enrolled during active disease.

The chain joins TRBV5-6 to TRBJ2-2; 12 bases line up with TRBD1. The CDR3 is made up of 15 amino acids. Germline V gene lookup returns CDR1 SGHDT and CDR2 YYEEEE. The V and J ends lost 4 bases and 6 bases, in that order; junction bases with no gene match: 4. The CDR3: CASSPGTGGPGELFF. For the CDR3, the DNA is TGTGCCAGCAGCCCGGGGACAGGGGGCCCCGGGGAGCTGTTTTTT.

The chain links TRBV4-3 to TRBJ2-5, with TRBD1 identical over 7 bases. The CDR3 consists of 13 residues. The V and J ends lost 2 bases and 4 bases, in that order; junction bases with no gene match: 1. Germline V gene data show CDR1 as LGHNA and CDR2 as YSLEER. CDR3 sequence reads: CASSQRQGETQYF. The DNA of the CDR3 is TGCGCCAGCAGCCAACGACAGGGAGAGACCCAGTACTTC.

The V call is TRBV5-5, the J call TRBJ2-3, with a tentative D call TRBD1 (6 bases). The CDR3 runs to 14 residues. V lost 0 bases and J 6 bases, leaving 11 bases between the germline ends. CDR1 SGHKS and CDR2 YYEKEE come from the germline V gene (reference sequence). The CDR3 DNA reads as TGTGCCAGCAGCTTGGGGGGGCGTTTGGATACGCAGTATTTT. Its translation: CASSLGGRLDTQYF.

The chain carries TRBV27 and TRBJ2-7; 9 bases align to TRBD1. The junction had 6 bases not matched to a gene; V was cut back by 7 bases and J by 2 bases. Germline V gives CDR1 MNHEY, CDR2 SMNVEV (reference sequence). The CDR3 is made up of 14 amino acids. CDR3 sequence reads: CASMPGQGPYEQYF. CDR3 DNA sequence: TGTGCCAGCATGCCGGGACAGGGACCCTACGAGCAGTACTTC.

This rearrangement joins TRBV2 to TRBJ2-3; possible D gene TRBD2, 6 bases. The germline V gene encodes CDR1 SNHLY and CDR2 FYNNEI. The CDR3 sequence is 14 residues long. Between the trimmed V and J ends, which lost 3 bases and 3 bases, there was a span of 10 bases. CDR3 DNA sequence: TGTGCCAGCAGTGACGGGAGAGGGACAGATACGCAGTATTTT. Its translation: CASSDGRGTDTQYF.

The chain combines TRBV19 with TRBJ1-4; perhaps TRBD1 as D (5 bases). Trimming took 6 bases from V and 7 from J, leaving 18 bases between them. The CDR3 spans 15 residues. Germline V gene lookup returns CDR1 LNHDA and CDR2 SQIVND (reference sequence). The CDR3 DNA follows: TGTGCCAGTAGCCCAAGATCCAGGGATGGTGAAAAACTGTTTTTT. It specifies CASSPRSRDGEKLFF.

This clone was seen once. The J gene is TRBJ2-5, the V gene TRBV12-3 or TRBV12-4; 7 bases map to TRBD1. The CDR3 has 12 residues. Trimming cost V 5 bases and J 3 bases; bases outside gene matches: 0. CDR3 protein: CASSQGEETQYF. The CDR3 DNA reads as TGTGCCAGCAGTCAGGGGGAAGAGACCCAGTACTTC.

The genes are TRBV5-1 and TRBJ1-2, with D hard to call. CDR1 SGHRS and CDR2 YFSETQ come from the germline V gene. Trimming left V 4 bases short and J 3 bases short, with 7 bases between. The CDR3 runs 12 residues. The CDR3 loop is CASSPEDYGYTF. The CDR3 nucleotides are TGCGCCAGCAGCCCGGAGGACTATGGCTACACCTTC.

This clone was detected only once. The chain is built from TRBV1 and TRBJ2-3; the D call of TRBD2 is as the table states it, not checked on the DNA. TRBV1 is deemed a pseudogene. The CDR3 is 20 amino acids. The CDR3 reads CTSSQARSSGAESSTDTQYF. The CDR3 DNA reads as TGCACCAGCAGCCAAGCACGTTCTAGCGGGGCAGAGTCTAGCACAGATACGCAGTATTTT.

V usage is TRBV6-2 or TRBV6-3 and J usage is TRBJ1-1; D remains unclear. Trimming stripped 5 bases from V and 5 bases from J, with 6 bases between. The CDR3 consists of 11 residues. From germline, CDR1 is MNHEY and CDR2 SVGEGT. The chain's CDR3 is CASSPGTEAFF. In DNA, the CDR3 is TGTGCCAGCAGTCCCGGGACTGAAGCTTTCTTT.

This sequence joins TRBV7-8 and TRBJ2-7; 9 nucleotides align to TRBD1. The germline V gene encodes CDR1 SGHVS and CDR2 FQNEAQ. This CDR3 comprises 15 residues. With 4 bases clipped from V and 0 bases from J, the junction kept 4 bases outside the gene matches. The CDR3, as DNA: TGTGCCAGCAGCTCTACGACAGGGGGCTCCTACGAGCAGTACTTC. Protein product: CASSSTTGGSYEQYF.

This clone has a handful of counts. The genes are TRBV27 and TRBJ2-7; a possible D gene is TRBD1 (6 bases). Germline V gives CDR1 MNHEY, CDR2 SMNVEV (reference sequence). This CDR3 is 14 amino acids long. V lost 5 bases and J lost 3, with 14 bases in between. The CDR3 DNA sequence: TGTGCCAGCAGTCCCAATAGAGGGGGCTACGAGCAGTACGTC. Its translation: CASSPNRGGYEQYV.

J is TRBJ1-1 and V is TRBV6-5; TRBD1 aligns across 8 bases. The J segment lost 7 bases and the V segment lost 6 bases, leaving 4 bases of the junction unmatched. Germline V gives CDR1 MNHEY, CDR2 SVGAGI. This CDR3 spans 12 amino acids. Written as DNA, the CDR3 is TGTGCCAGCAGGGACAGGGCCGGTGAAGCTTTCTTT. Translating gives CASRDRAGEAFF.

The rearrangement links TRBV4-3 to TRBJ1-3; no definite D call. The CDR3 has 19 residues. CDR1 LGHNA and CDR2 YSLEER come from the germline V gene. Deletions cut 0 bases from V and 3 bases from J, with 21 bases between. The CDR3 DNA is TGCGCCAGCAGCCAAGACAGGTCTTCTGCCCTCCTGGATGGAAACACCATATATTTT. Protein product: CASSQDRSSALLDGNTIYF.

The chain uses TRBV5-4 and TRBJ2-5, with TRBD2 as a possible D gene (6 bases). Trimming took 4 bases from V and 0 from J, leaving 7 bases between them. In germline, CDR1 is SGHNT, CDR2 YYREEE (reference sequence). The CDR3 length is 13 residues. CDR3 in amino acids: CASSRDYQETQYF. CDR3 DNA sequence: TGTGCCAGCAGCCGGGACTACCAAGAGACCCAGTACTTC.

The chain recombines TRBV18 with TRBJ1-1, with a possible D match to TRBD1 (5 bases). The length of the CDR3 is 13 residues. The germline gives CDR1 KGHSH, CDR2 LQKENI. The V end was cut by 6 bases, the J end by 8 bases, with 16 bases between. The CDR3 nucleotides read TGTGCCAGCTCTAAACAGGACAATTTAGAAGCTTTCTTT. Translated, it gives CASSKQDNLEAFF.

The CDR3 DNA is TGTGCCAGCAGCTTGGTCGGGAACACCGGGGAGCTGTTTTTT. As protein: CASSLVGNTGELFF. The V gene is TRBV5-6, the J gene TRBJ2-2; no definite D call. The CDR3 is made up of 14 amino acids. Per germline, CDR1 SGHDT and CDR2 YYEEEE. The V end was cut by 0 bases, the J end by 1 base, with 4 bases between.

This clone was recorded only once. The chain couples TRBV9 to TRBJ2-3; 10 bases are shared with TRBD2. Germline V lookup: CDR1 SGDLS, CDR2 YYNGEE. The CDR3 extends over 15 amino acids. The V and J ends lost 1 base and 7 bases, in that order; junction bases with no gene match: 6. The CDR3 spells CASSVLAGELHTQYF. The CDR3 DNA reads TGTGCCAGCAGCGTACTAGCGGGAGAGCTGCATACGCAGTATTTT.

The sample holds one count of this clone. The V and J genes are TRBV10-3 and TRBJ2-7; the D is unclear. From germline, CDR1 is ENHRY and CDR2 SYGVKD. CDR3 size: 13 residues. Trimming removed 10 bases at V and 0 bases at J, with 13 bases between. The CDR3 sequence is CATRHLSSYEQYF. As DNA, the CDR3 is TGTGCCACCCGACACTTGAGCTCCTACGAGCAGTACTTC.